What follows are 12 T cell receptor beta chains derived from one specimen sequenced in a study of blood T cell repertoires in COVID-19. Clones were read by immunoSEQ multiplex PCR, and TCRdb kept only the in-frame ones, dropping some. The profile covers roughly 100,000 clones, with 80% to 95% appearing a single time and more than 1.5% taken by the ten largest. Sequencing input: peripheral blood. The receptors originated from a woman aged 50 to 65 with COVID-19, enrolled during active disease.

V and J are TRBV19 and TRBJ1-3; TRBD1 aligns across 7 bases. This CDR3 contains 17 residues. The germline V gene encodes CDR1 LNHDA and CDR2 SQIVND (reference sequence). V gave up 7 bases and J gave up 0 bases; unmatched junction bases: 12. Here the CDR3 reads CASMGYRQGHSGNTIYF. The CDR3, as DNA: TGTGCCAGTATGGGCTACCGACAGGGCCACTCTGGAAACACCATATATTTT.

The chain employs TRBV9 and TRBJ1-2; TRBD1 matches at 9 bases. With V trimmed by 0 bases and J by 4 bases, 7 bases remained unmatched. CDR3 length equals 16 residues. Germline-derived CDR1 and CDR2 are SGDLS and YYNGEE. As DNA, the CDR3 is TGTGCCAGCAGCGTAGACGGACAGGGGTCCTTCTATGGCTACACCTTC. Translated: CASSVDGQGSFYGYTF.

The chain employs TRBV19 and TRBJ1-1, with D uncertain. The CDR3 extends over 13 amino acids. The V end was cut by 7 bases, the J end by 0 bases, with 9 bases between. Germline values: CDR1 LNHDA, CDR2 SQIVND (reference sequence). In DNA, the CDR3 is TGTGCCAGTACCATGAGTTTGAACACTGAAGCTTTCTTT. This codes for CASTMSLNTEAFF.

The chain recombines TRBV3-1 (or the pseudogene TRBV3-2) with TRBJ1-2; the D is unclear. The ends were cut back, 0 bases at V and 4 bases at J, with 12 bases in the middle. Germline V CDR1 and CDR2: LGHDT, YNNKEL (reference sequence). The CDR3 consists of 15 residues. CDR3 in amino acids: CASSQDLRISYGYTF. The CDR3 bases are TGTGCCAGCAGCCAAGATCTGAGGATTAGCTATGGCTACACCTTC.

The chain couples TRBV28 to TRBJ1-5; D remains ambiguous. Trimming took off 6 bases at V and 4 bases at J, with 13 bases between the two ends. This CDR3 has 14 amino acids. Germline V gene lookup returns CDR1 MDHEN and CDR2 SYDVKM. In DNA, the CDR3 is TGTGCCAGCAGCTTCTGGAGGGTTAATCAGCCCCAGCATTTT. This codes for CASSFWRVNQPQHF.

This chain uses TRBV19 with TRBJ1-4; D unresolved. The CDR3 runs 13 residues. V was trimmed by 7 bases and J by 8 bases, leaving 14 bases between them. The V gene's germline CDR1 is LNHDA and CDR2 SQIVND (reference sequence). CDR3 coding DNA: TGTGCCAGTATTGGTGTATACGGGGAAAAACTGTTTTTT. It yields the protein CASIGVYGEKLFF.

The chain recombines TRBV2 with TRBJ2-3; 12 nucleotides align to TRBD2. This CDR3 region has 15 residues. V was clipped by 7 bases and J by 2 bases; unmatched bases: 4. Per germline, CDR1 SNHLY and CDR2 FYNNEI. CDR3: CASMGTSGFTDTQYF. As DNA, the CDR3 is TGTGCCAGCATGGGGACTAGCGGGTTCACAGATACGCAGTATTTT.

The chain is built from TRBV14 and TRBJ1-2, with 10 bases matching TRBD1. V shed 1 base and J 3 bases; nucleotides not matched to a gene: 2. Germline assignment: CDR1 SGHDN and CDR2 FVKESK. This CDR3 contains 15 residues. The CDR3 bases are TGTGCCAGCAGCCAAGCGGGACAGGGGTACTATGGCTACACCTTC. Translation gives CASSQAGQGYYGYTF. The full variable domain, with the rest looked up from reference TRBV14 and TRBJ1-2, is EAGVTQFPSHSVIEKGQTVTLRCDPISGHDNLYWYRRVMGKEIKFLLHFVKESKQDESGMPNNRFLAERTGGTYSTLKVQPAELEDSGVYFCASSQAGQGYYGYTFGSGTRLTVV.

The chain has TRBV30 and TRBJ1-3; perhaps TRBD1 as D (5 bases). Germline CDR1 and CDR2: GTSNPN and SVGIG (reference sequence). This CDR3 is 14 amino acids long. Between the trimmed V and J ends, which lost 0 bases and 4 bases, there was a span of 10 bases. The CDR3 is CAWSVGDWGNTIYF. Here the CDR3 DNA reads TGTGCCTGGAGTGTAGGGGACTGGGGAAACACCATATATTTT. The full variable domain, completed using reference TRBV30 and TRBJ1-3, is SQTIHQWPATLVQPVGSPLSLECTVEGTSNPNLYWYRQAAGRGLQLLFYSVGIGQISSEVPQNLSASRPQDRQFILSSKKLLLSDSGFYLCAWSVGDWGNTIYFGEGSWLTVV.

The chain is built from TRBV28 and TRBJ2-3, with D tentatively TRBD1 (5 bases). The CDR3 totals 15 residues. The V end was cut by 3 bases, the J end by 1 base, with 11 bases between. CDR1 is MDHEN and CDR2 is SYDVKM in the germline V gene. The CDR3 coding sequence is TGTGCCAGCAGTTTTTCAGGGCCCCGCACAGATACGCAGTATTTT. It translates to CASSFSGPRTDTQYF.

This chain joins TRBV15 and TRBJ2-7; TRBD1 agrees at 7 bases. J gave up 2 bases and V 0 bases, and 10 bases lay outside the gene matches. CDR3 size: 17 residues. Per germline, CDR1 LNHNV and CDR2 YYDKDF (reference sequence). Here the CDR3 DNA reads TGTGCCACCAGCAGAGATGGTGGGACAGCCTCCGCCTACGAGCAGTACTTC. It is translated as CATSRDGGTASAYEQYF.

The chain recombines TRBV5-1 with TRBJ1-6; TRBD1 matches 10 bases. Germline V gene lookup returns CDR1 SGHRS and CDR2 YFSETQ. The CDR3 is 15 amino acids. Trimming cost V 0 bases and J 6 bases; bases outside gene matches: 0. CDR3 DNA sequence: TGCGCCAGCAGCTTGGGGGACAGGGGTAATTCACCCCTCCACTTT. Its translation: CASSLGDRGNSPLHF.